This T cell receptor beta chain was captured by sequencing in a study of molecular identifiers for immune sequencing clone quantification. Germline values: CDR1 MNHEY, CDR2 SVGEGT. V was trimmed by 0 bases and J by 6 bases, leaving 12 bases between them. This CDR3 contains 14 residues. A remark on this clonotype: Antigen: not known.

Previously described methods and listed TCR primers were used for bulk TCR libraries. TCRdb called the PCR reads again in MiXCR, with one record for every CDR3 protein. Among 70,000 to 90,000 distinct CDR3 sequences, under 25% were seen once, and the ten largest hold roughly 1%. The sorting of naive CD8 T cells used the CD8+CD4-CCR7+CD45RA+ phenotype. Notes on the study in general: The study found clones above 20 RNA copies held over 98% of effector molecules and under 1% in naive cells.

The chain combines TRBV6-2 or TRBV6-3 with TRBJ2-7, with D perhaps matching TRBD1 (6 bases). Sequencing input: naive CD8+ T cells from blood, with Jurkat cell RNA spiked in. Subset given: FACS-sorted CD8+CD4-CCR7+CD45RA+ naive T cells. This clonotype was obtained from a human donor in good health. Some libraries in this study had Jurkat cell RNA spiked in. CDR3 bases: TGTGCCAGCAGTTACTCGCCCACAGGGCCCGAGCAGTACTTC. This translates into CASSYSPTGPEQYF.